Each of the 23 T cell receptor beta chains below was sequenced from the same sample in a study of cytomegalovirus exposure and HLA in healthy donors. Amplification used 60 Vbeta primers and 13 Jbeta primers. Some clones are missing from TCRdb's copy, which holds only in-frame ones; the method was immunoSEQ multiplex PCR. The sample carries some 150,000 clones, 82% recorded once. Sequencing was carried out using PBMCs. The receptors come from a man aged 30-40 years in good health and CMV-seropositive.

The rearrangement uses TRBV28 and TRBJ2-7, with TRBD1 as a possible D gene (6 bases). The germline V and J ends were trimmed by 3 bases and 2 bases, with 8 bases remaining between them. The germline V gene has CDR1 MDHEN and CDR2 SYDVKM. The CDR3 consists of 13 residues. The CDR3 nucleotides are TGTGCCAGCAGTTTCAAGGGGGCCTACGAGCAGTACTTC. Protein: CASSFKGAYEQYF.

The CDR3 nucleotides read TGTGCCAGCACGGACTGGAACTATGGCTACACCTTC. It translates to CASTDWNYGYTF. V is TRBV19 and J is TRBJ1-2; unclear D gene. The CDR3 totals 12 residues. V lost 9 bases to trimming and J lost 2 bases, with 10 bases between them. Looked up from germline, CDR1 is LNHDA and CDR2 is SQIVND (reference sequence).

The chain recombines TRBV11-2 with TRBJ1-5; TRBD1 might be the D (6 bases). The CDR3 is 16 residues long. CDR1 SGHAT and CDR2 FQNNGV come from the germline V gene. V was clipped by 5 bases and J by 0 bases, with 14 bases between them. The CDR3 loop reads CASSPGQGISNQPQHF. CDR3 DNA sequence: TGTGCCAGCAGCCCCGGGCAGGGGATTAGCAATCAGCCCCAGCATTTT.

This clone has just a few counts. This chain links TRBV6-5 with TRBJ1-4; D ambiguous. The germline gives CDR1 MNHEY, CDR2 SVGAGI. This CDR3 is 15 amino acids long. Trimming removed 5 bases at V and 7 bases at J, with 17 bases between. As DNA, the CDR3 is TGTGCCAGCAGTGTATCCCCGGGGAGTGGTGAAAAACTGTTTTTT. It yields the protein CASSVSPGSGEKLFF.

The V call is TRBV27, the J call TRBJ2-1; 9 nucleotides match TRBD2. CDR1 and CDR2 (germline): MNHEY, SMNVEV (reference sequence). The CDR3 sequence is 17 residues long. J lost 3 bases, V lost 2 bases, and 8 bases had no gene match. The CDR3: CASSLPVAGVIYNEQFF. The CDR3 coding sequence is TGTGCCAGCAGTTTACCCGTAGCGGGAGTCATCTACAATGAGCAGTTCTTC.

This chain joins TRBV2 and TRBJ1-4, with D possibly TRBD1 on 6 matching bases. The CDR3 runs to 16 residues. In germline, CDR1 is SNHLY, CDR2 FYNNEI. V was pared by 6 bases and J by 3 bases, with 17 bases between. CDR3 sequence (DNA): TGTGCCAGCAGCGGCGCTGGCAGGGGACCTAATGAAAAACTGTTTTTT. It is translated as CASSGAGRGPNEKLFF.

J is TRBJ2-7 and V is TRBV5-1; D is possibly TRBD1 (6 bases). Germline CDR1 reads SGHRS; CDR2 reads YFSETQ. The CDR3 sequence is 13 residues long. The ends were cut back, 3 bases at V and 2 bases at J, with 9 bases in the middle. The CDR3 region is CASSYGDTYEQYF. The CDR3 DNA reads TGCGCCAGCAGCTACGGGGACACCTACGAGCAGTACTTC.

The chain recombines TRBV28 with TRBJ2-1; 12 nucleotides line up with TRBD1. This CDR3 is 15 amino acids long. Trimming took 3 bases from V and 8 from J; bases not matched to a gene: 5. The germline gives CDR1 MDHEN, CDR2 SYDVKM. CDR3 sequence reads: CASSFGTGGTYEQFF. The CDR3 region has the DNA TGTGCCAGCAGTTTTGGGACAGGGGGCACGTATGAGCAGTTCTTC. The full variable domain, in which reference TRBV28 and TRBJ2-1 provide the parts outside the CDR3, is DVKVTQSSRYLVKRTGEKVFLECVQDMDHENMFWYRQDPGLGLRLIYFSYDVKMKEKGDIPEGYSVSREKKERFSLILESASTNQTSMYLCASSFGTGGTYEQFFGPGTRLTVL.

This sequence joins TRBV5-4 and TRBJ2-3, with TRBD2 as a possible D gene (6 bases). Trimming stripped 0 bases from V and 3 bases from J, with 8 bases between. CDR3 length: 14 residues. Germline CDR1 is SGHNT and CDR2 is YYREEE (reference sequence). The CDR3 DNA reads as TGTGCCAGCAGCTTGGTGCTAGCGACAGATACGCAGTATTTT. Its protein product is CASSLVLATDTQYF. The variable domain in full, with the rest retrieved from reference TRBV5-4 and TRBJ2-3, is ETGVTQSPTHLIKTRGQQVTLRCSSQSGHNTVSWYQQALGQGPQFIFQYYREEENGRGNFPPRFSGLQFPNYSSELNVNALELDDSALYLCASSLVLATDTQYFGPGTRLTVL.

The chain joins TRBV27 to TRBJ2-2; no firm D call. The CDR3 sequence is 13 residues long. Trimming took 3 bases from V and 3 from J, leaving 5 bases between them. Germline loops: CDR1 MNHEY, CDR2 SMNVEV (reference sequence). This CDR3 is CASSFRDTGELFF. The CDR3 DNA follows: TGTGCCAGCAGTTTTAGAGACACCGGGGAGCTGTTTTTT.

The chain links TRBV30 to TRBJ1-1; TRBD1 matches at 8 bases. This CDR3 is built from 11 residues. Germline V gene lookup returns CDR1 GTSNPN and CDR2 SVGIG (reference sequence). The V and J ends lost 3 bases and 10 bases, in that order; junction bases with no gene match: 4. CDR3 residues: CAWRNRGAAFF. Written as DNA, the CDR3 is TGTGCCTGGAGAAACAGGGGGGCAGCTTTCTTT.

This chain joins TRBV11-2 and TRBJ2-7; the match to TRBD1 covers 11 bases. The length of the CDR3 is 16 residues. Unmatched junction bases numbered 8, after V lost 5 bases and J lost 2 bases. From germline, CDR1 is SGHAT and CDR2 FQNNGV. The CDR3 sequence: CASSALGTGGAYEQYF. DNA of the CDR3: TGTGCCAGCAGCGCCCTTGGGACAGGGGGGGCCTACGAGCAGTACTTC.

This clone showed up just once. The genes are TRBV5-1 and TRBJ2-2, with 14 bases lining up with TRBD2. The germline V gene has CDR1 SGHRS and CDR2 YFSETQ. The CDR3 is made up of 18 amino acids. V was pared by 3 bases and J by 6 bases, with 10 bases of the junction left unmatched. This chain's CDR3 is CASSWGLAGAISPGELFF. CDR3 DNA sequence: TGCGCCAGCAGCTGGGGACTAGCGGGAGCGATTTCACCCGGGGAGCTGTTTTTT.

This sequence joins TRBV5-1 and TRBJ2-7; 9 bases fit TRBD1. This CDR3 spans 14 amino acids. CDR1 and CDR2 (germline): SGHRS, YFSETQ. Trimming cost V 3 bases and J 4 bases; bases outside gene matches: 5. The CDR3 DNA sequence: TGCGCCAGCAGCTGGGGCGGGACAGGGTACGAGCAGTACTTC. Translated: CASSWGGTGYEQYF. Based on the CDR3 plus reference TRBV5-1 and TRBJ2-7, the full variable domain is KAGVTQTPRYLIKTRGQQVTLSCSPISGHRSVSWYQQTPGQGLQFLFEYFSETQRNKGNFPGRFSGRQFSNSRSEMNVSTLELGDSALYLCASSWGGTGYEQYFGPGTRLTVT.

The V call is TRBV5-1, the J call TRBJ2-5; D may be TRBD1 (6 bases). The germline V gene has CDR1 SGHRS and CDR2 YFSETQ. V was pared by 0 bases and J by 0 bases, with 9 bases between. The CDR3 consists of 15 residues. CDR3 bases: TGCGCCAGCAGCTTGGGGGACACCAACCAAGAGACCCAGTACTTC. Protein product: CASSLGDTNQETQYF.

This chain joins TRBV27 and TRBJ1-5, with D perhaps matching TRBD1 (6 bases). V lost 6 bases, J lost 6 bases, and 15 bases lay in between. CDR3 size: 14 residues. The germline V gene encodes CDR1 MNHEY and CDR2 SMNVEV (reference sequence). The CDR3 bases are TGTGCCAGCAGCTGGGGACACCTCGGTCAGCCCCAGCATTTT. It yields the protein CASSWGHLGQPQHF.

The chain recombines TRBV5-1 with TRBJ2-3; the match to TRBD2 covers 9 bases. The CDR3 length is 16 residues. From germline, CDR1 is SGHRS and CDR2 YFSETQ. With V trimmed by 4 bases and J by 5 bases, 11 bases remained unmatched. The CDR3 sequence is CASSVVSGSGKDTQYF. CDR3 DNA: TGCGCCAGCAGCGTTGTTAGCGGGAGCGGCAAAGATACGCAGTATTTT.

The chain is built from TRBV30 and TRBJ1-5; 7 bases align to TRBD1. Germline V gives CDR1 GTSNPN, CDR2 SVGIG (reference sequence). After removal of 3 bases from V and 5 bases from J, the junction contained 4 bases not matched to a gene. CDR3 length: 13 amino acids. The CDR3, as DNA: TGTGCCTGGAGGGGGACAGAAGATCAGCCCCAGCATTTT. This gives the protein CAWRGTEDQPQHF.

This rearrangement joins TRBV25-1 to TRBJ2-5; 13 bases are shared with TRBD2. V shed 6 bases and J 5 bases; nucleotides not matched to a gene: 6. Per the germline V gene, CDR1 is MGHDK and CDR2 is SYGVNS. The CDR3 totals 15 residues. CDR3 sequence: CASSAGTSGMETQYF. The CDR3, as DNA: TGTGCCAGCAGCGCCGGGACTAGCGGGATGGAGACCCAGTACTTC.

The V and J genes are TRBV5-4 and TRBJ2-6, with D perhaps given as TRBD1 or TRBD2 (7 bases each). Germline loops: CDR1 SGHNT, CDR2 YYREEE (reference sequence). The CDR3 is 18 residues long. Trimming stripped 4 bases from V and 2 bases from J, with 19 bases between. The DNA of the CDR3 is TGTGCCAGCAGCCTGGGACAGCGAGGGAGGGCTGGGGCCAACGTCCTGACTTTC. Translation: CASSLGQRGRAGANVLTF.

The CDR3 region is CASSVEGIFTGELFF. Here the CDR3 DNA reads TGTGCCAGCAGCGTAGAGGGGATCTTCACCGGGGAGCTGTTTTTT. The V call is TRBV9, the J call TRBJ2-2; D is possibly TRBD1 (5 bases). Germline V lookup: CDR1 SGDLS, CDR2 YYNGEE. This CDR3 has 15 residues. Between the trimmed V and J ends, which lost 0 bases and 4 bases, there was a span of 10 bases.

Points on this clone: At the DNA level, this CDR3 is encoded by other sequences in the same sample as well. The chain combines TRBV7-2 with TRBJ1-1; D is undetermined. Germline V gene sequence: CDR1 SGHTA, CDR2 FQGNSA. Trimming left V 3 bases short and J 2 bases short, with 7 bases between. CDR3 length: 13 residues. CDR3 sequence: CASSFHGNTEAFF. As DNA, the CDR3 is TGTGCCAGCAGCTTCCACGGTAACACTGAAGCTTTCTTT.

CDR3 amino acids: CASSGGNRGGEKLFF. The CDR3 nucleotides read TGTGCCAGCAGTGGGGGAAACAGGGGCGGTGAAAAACTGTTTTTT. The rearrangement links TRBV28 to TRBJ1-4, with 7 bases lining up with TRBD1. The ends lost 5 bases at V and 7 bases at J; junction bases unmatched: 10. Germline V lookup: CDR1 MDHEN, CDR2 SYDVKM. CDR3 length: 15 amino acids. Supplemented by reference TRBV28 and TRBJ1-4, the full variable domain reads DVKVTQSSRYLVKRTGEKVFLECVQDMDHENMFWYRQDPGLGLRLIYFSYDVKMKEKGDIPEGYSVSREKKERFSLILESASTNQTSMYLCASSGGNRGGEKLFFGSGTQLSVL.